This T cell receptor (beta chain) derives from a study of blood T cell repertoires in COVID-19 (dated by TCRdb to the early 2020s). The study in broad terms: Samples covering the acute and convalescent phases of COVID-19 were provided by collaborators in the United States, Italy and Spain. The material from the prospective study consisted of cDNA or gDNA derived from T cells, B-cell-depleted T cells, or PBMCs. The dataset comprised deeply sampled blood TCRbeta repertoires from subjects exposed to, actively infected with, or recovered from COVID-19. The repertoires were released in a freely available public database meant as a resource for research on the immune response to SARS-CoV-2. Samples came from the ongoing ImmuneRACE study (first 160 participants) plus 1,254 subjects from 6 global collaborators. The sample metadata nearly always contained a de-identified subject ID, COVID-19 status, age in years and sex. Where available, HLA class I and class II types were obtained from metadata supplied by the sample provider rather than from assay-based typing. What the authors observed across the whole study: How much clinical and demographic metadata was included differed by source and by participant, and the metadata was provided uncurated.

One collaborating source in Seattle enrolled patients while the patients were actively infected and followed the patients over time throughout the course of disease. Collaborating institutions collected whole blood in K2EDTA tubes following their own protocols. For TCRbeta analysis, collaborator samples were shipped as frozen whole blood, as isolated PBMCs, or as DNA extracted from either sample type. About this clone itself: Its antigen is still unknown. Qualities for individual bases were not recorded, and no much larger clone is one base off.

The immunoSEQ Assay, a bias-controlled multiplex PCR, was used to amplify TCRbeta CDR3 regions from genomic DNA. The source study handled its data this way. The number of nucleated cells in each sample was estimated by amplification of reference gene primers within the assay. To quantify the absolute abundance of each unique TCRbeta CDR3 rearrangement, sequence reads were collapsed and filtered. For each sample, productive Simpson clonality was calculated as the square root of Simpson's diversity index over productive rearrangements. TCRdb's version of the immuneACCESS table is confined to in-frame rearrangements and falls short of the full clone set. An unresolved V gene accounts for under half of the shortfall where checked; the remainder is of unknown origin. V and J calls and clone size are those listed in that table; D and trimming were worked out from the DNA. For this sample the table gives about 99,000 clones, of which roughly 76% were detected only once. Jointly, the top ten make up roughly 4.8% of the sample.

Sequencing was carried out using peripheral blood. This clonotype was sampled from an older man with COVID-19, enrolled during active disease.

The CDR3 in this case is CASSHFGGLAGGFEQFF. The bases read TGTGCCAGCAGCCATTTTGGGGGACTAGCGGGAGGGTTTGAGCAGTTCTTC. The receptor chain draws on TRBV28 and TRBJ2-1; a stretch of 16 junction bases matches TRBD2. The CDR3 starts with the cysteine, ends with the phenylalanine, and has 17 residues. CDR3 DNA only is kept here, 51 bases in frame from base 1. The junction shows trimming of 6 bases on V and 9 bases on J, and the gene matches do not reach 11 bases of it. The germline V gene gives CDR1 as MDHEN and CDR2 as SYDVKM.